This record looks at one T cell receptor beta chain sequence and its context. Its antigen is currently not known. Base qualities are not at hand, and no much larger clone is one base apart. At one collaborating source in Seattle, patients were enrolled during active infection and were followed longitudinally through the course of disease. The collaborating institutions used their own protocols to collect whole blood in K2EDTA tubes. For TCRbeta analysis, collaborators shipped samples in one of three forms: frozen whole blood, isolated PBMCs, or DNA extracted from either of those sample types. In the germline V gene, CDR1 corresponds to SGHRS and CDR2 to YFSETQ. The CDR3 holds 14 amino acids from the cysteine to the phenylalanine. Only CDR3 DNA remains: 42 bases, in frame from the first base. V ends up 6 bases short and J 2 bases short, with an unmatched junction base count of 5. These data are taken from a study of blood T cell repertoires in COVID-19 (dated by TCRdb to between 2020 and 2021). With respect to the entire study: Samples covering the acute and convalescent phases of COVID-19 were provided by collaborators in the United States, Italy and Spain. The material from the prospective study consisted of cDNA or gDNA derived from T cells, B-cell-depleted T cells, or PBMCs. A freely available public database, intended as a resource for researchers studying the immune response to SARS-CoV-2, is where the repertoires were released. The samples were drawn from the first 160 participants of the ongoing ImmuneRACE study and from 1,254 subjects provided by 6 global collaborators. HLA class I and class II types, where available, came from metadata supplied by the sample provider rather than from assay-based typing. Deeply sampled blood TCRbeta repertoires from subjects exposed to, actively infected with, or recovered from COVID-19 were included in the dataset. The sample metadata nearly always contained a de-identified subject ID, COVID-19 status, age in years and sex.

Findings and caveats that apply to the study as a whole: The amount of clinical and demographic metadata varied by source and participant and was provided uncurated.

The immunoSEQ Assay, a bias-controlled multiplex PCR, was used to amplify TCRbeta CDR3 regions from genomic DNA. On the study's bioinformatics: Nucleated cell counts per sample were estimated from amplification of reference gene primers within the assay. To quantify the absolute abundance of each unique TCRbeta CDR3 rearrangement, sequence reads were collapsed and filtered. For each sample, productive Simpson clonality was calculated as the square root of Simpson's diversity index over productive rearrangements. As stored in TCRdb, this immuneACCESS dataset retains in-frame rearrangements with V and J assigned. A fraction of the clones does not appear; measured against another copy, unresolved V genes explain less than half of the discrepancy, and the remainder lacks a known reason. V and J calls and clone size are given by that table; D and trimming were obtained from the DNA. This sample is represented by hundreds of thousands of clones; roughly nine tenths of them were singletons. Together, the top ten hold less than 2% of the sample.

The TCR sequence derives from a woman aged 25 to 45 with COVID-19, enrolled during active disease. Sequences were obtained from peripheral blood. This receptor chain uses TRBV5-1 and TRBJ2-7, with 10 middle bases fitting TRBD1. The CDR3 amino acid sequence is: CASTTGTGAYEQYF. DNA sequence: TGCGCCAGCACCACCGGGACAGGGGCCTACGAGCAGTACTTC.